This T cell receptor (beta chain) was captured in a study of blood T cell repertoires in COVID-19. The overall study: PBMCs, B-cell-depleted T cells, or T cells provided the cDNA or gDNA that made up the material.

Original processing notes: Estimates of nucleated cell counts were drawn from the amplification of reference gene primers. The protocol was immunoSEQ multiplex PCR, while the TCRdb copy is restricted to in-frame clones and leaves out a portion. That table is the source of V, J and clone size, and D and trimming were worked out from the DNA. The sample holds about 210,000 clones, roughly four fifths seen once. The TCR was taken from a woman in her 70s with COVID-19, enrolled during active disease. The sequencing sample was made of peripheral blood.

In nucleotides, the CDR3 is TGTGCCAGCAGTTTTGGGGGGGCCTATGGCTACACCTTC. This encodes CASSFGGAYGYTF. V is TRBV27 and J is TRBJ1-2, with D possibly being TRBD1 (6 bases). The CDR3 consists of 13 residues. Germline V CDR1 and CDR2: MNHEY, SMNVEV (reference sequence). The V end was cut by 3 bases, the J end by 4 bases, with 9 bases between.